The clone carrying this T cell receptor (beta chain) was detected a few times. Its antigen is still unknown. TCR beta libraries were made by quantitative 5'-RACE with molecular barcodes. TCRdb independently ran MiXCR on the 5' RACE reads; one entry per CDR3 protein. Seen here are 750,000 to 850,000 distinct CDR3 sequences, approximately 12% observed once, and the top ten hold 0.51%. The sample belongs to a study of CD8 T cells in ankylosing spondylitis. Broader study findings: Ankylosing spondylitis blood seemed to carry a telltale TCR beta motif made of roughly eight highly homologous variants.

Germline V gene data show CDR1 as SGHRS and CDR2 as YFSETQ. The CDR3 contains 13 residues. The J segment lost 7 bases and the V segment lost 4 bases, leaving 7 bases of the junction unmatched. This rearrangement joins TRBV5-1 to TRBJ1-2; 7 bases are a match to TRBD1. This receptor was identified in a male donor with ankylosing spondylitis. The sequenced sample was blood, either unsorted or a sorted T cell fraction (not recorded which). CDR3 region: CASSREGAAGYTF. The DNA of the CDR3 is TGCGCCAGCAGCCGGGAGGGGGCCGCTGGCTACACCTTC.